The following is a TCR beta chain sequence with its context. Its antigen is as yet unknown. Germline CDR1 SGHDN, CDR2 FVKESK. The length of the CDR3 is 17 residues. V dropped 0 bases and J dropped 4 bases, with 16 bases sitting between them. This specimen belongs to a study of cytomegalovirus exposure and HLA in healthy donors. Study results and limitations: Sequencing likely generated an artifact that appeared as a cluster of highly shared sequence variants. Presence/absence analyses rested on an assumption that sequencing depth was roughly uniform across donors. Being productive about 87% or about 30% of the time was typical of most TCR beta V segments in an earlier analysis.

Primers: 60 Vbeta forward and 13 Jbeta reverse. Some clones are missing from TCRdb's copy, which holds only in-frame ones; the method was immunoSEQ multiplex PCR. This table holds 100,000 or so clones, approximately 80% found once. This sequence originates from a man aged 35 to 55 in good health and CMV-seropositive. Sample: PBMCs. The chain is built from TRBV14 and TRBJ2-1; D possibly corresponds to TRBD2 (6 bases). CDR3 in amino acids: CASSQDSGSGLYNEQFF. The CDR3 coding sequence is TGTGCCAGCAGCCAAGATAGTGGAAGCGGGCTATACAATGAGCAGTTCTTC.